This T cell receptor (beta chain) is from a study of beta chain features in type 1 diabetes. The study reverse transcribed the entire isolated RNA, so it sequenced expressed TCRB transcripts. The data were produced by immunoSEQ multiplex PCR, yet TCRdb's version contains in-frame clones alone and is incomplete. The sample gives about 300,000 clones, 8% of which show up once; under 1.3% is in the top ten. As to this clone: What it binds is unknown.

Study-wide points: A potential PCR bias toward shorter templates would be equal in patient and control samples.

The V gene's germline CDR1 is LGHNA and CDR2 YSLEER. V dropped 3 bases and J dropped 6 bases, with 11 bases sitting between them. The CDR3 runs to 14 residues. Sort purity for all populations was recorded as exceeding 98%. The specimen was central memory CD4+ T cells from blood. The chain uses TRBV4-3 and TRBJ1-4; possible D gene TRBD1, 5 bases. The receptor was isolated from a woman under 30 in good health. The CDR3 region has the DNA TGCGCCAGCAGCCAGGGGCGGGTCGATGAAAAACTGTTTTTT. Its protein product is CASSQGRVDEKLFF.